These 28 T cell receptor beta chains share one sample of origin, sequenced in a study of blood T cells in healthy people across ages. A second PCR, run for about 7 to 11 cycles, used a sample-barcoded 5' primer plus a J-beta primer mix. TCRdb itself ran the 5' RACE reads through MiXCR, one entry per CDR3 protein. Of approximately 1,100,000 distinct CDR3 sequences in the sample, 45% are singletons; the top ten hold 18%. Sequenced material: blood. Receptor source: an older woman in good health.

The rearrangement joins TRBV15 to TRBJ1-5; D perhaps matches TRBD1 (6 bases). Germline lookup yields CDR1 LNHNV and CDR2 YYDKDF (reference sequence). Trimming removed 3 bases at V and 4 bases at J, with 16 bases between. There are 16 residues in the CDR3. CDR3 nucleotide sequence: TGTGCCACCAGCAGCCGGGACAAGGTCTTTAATCAGCCCCAGCATTTT. Protein product: CATSSRDKVFNQPQHF. The full variable domain, its missing parts supplied by reference TRBV15 and TRBJ1-5, is DAMVIQNPRYQVTQFGKPVTLSCSQTLNHNVMYWYQQKSSQAPKLLFHYYDKDFNNEADTPDNFQSRRPNTSFCFLDIRSPGLGDTAMYLCATSSRDKVFNQPQHFGDGTRLSIL.

This clonotype came up many times. The rearrangement uses TRBV29-1 and TRBJ2-7; TRBD1 agrees at 7 bases. V was clipped by 6 bases and J by 2 bases; unmatched bases: 4. This CDR3 spans 12 amino acids. The V gene's germline CDR1 is SQVTM and CDR2 ANQGSEA. CDR3 coding DNA: TGCAGCGTCCGGGACAGAGCCTACGAGCAGTACTTC. Amino acid sequence: CSVRDRAYEQYF.

The chain combines TRBV29-1 with TRBJ1-1, with TRBD1 as a possible D gene (5 bases). The CDR3 consists of 13 residues. The germline V gene has CDR1 SQVTM and CDR2 ANQGSEA. Trimming pared 6 bases from V and 6 bases from J, leaving 17 bases between. CDR3 coding DNA: TGCAGCGTCCAGACGGCTCCGGGGGCTGAAGCTTTCTTT. Translating gives CSVQTAPGAEAFF.

The chain uses TRBV6-1 and TRBJ2-1, with TRBD1 identical over 8 bases. The V segment lost 7 bases and the J segment 7 bases; nucleotides outside the gene matches: 9. Germline V gene data show CDR1 as MNHNS and CDR2 as SASEGT. The CDR3 spans 14 residues. The CDR3 DNA reads as TGTGCCAGCAACATAAGACAGGGGAAGAATGAGCAGTTCTTC. Protein product: CASNIRQGKNEQFF.

This sequence joins TRBV12-3 or TRBV12-4 and TRBJ2-2, with D perhaps TRBD1 (6 bases). Deletions cut 3 bases from V and 1 base from J, with 9 bases between. This CDR3 is 15 amino acids long. The CDR3 nucleotides read TGTGCCAGCAGTTTGGGGACACGGAACACCGGGGAGCTGTTTTTT. It translates to CASSLGTRNTGELFF.

This clonotype was observed a few times. This chain connects TRBV20-1 to TRBJ1-5; D is unresolved. This CDR3 contains 15 residues. The germline V gene encodes CDR1 DFQATT and CDR2 SNEGSKA (reference sequence). Between the trimmed V and J ends, which lost 6 bases and 4 bases, there was a span of 19 bases. CDR3 in amino acids: CSASSPGIRNQPQHF. The CDR3 DNA sequence: TGCAGTGCAAGTAGCCCCGGGATACGGAATCAGCCCCAGCATTTT.

This clonotype was counted only a few times. The chain couples TRBV10-3 to TRBJ1-2; D is ambiguous. V dropped 4 bases and J dropped 5 bases, with 14 bases sitting between them. The germline V gene encodes CDR1 ENHRY and CDR2 SYGVKD. The CDR3 totals 14 residues. In DNA, the CDR3 is TGTGCCATCAGTGCCCAGGACTGGAGTTATGGCTACACCTTC. Protein: CAISAQDWSYGYTF.

On this clonotype: At one end the junction does not follow the germline gene, possibly because of a read error. The genes are TRBV3-1 and TRBJ2-7; 9 bases map to TRBD2. The CDR3 runs to 18 residues. Germline values: CDR1 LGHDT, CDR2 YNNKEL (reference sequence). CDR3 nucleotide sequence: TGTGCCAGCAACCAAGACTTTGCGGGAGGGCCTCCCGCCTACGAGCAGTACTTC. Translated: CASNQDFAGGPPAYEQYF.

This clonotype was counted once. V gene TRBV20-1 combines with J gene TRBJ2-7, with D perhaps TRBD1 (5 bases). Trimming cost V 4 bases and J 0 bases, with 13 bases left between them. Per the germline V gene, CDR1 is DFQATT and CDR2 is SNEGSKA (reference sequence). The CDR3 runs 14 residues. DNA for the CDR3: TGCAGTGCTACAGGACATTTAAGCTCCTACGAGCAGTACTTC. This translates into CSATGHLSSYEQYF.

The chain uses TRBV4-1 and TRBJ1-5; 7 bases fit TRBD1. With 4 bases clipped from V and 5 bases from J, the junction kept 5 bases outside the gene matches. This CDR3 comprises 14 residues. In germline, CDR1 is MGHRA, CDR2 YSYEKL. The CDR3 DNA follows: TGCGCCAGCAGCCCCGACAGGGAGTATCAGCCCCAGCATTTT. Translating gives CASSPDREYQPQHF.

A remark on this clonotype: The junction shows a germline mismatch at one end, possibly a read error. This chain connects TRBV9 to TRBJ2-5, with TRBD2 matching over 11 bases. CDR3 length: 16 residues. Germline lookup yields CDR1 SGDLS and CDR2 YYNGEE. CDR3: CASGVGTSGSQETQYF. CDR3 coding DNA: TGTGCCAGCGGCGTAGGGACTAGCGGCTCCCAAGAGACCCAGTACTTC.

The chain is built from TRBV15 and TRBJ2-2, with D perhaps TRBD1 or TRBD2 (5 bases each). CDR3 length equals 16 residues. In germline, CDR1 is LNHNV, CDR2 YYDKDF (reference sequence). Trimming pared 0 bases from V and 1 base from J, leaving 9 bases between. The CDR3 here is CATSREGTVNTGELFF. CDR3 sequence (DNA): TGTGCCACCAGCAGAGAGGGGACGGTGAACACCGGGGAGCTGTTTTTT.

This chain joins TRBV27 and TRBJ2-5, with 11 bases aligning to TRBD1. Germline-derived CDR1 and CDR2 are MNHEY and SMNVEV (reference sequence). The CDR3 totals 16 residues. V trimming: 4 bases; J trimming: 5 bases; junction bases outside the gene matches: 9. This chain's CDR3 is CASSYLGTGGSETQYF. CDR3 nucleotide sequence: TGTGCCAGCAGTTATTTAGGGACAGGGGGATCGGAGACCCAGTACTTC.

The chain combines TRBV29-1 with TRBJ2-1; D might be TRBD2 (6 bases). The CDR3 covers 14 residues. The germline gives CDR1 SQVTM, CDR2 ANQGSEA. Trimming removed 0 bases at V and 8 bases at J, with 14 bases between. This chain's CDR3 is CSVEDGYGGHEQFF. The CDR3 DNA is TGCAGCGTTGAAGATGGTTACGGGGGACATGAGCAGTTCTTC.

In its sample, this clonotype was seen a few times. The genes are TRBV7-2 and TRBJ2-3, with TRBD2 matching over 7 bases. V lost 5 bases and J lost 6; bases outside the gene matches: 14. The V gene's germline CDR1 is SGHTA and CDR2 FQGNSA. The CDR3 spans 16 residues. Here the CDR3 DNA reads TGTGCCAGCAGCACCACTCGCGGGAGAAGTGGGGATACGCAGTATTTT. It yields the protein CASSTTRGRSGDTQYF.

There are a few counts of this clonotype. This chain links TRBV27 with TRBJ2-1; 8 bases agree with TRBD1. CDR3 size: 17 residues. CDR1 and CDR2 from the germline V gene are MNHEY and SMNVEV (reference sequence). V dropped 3 bases and J dropped 2; count of bases not matched to a gene: 9. This CDR3 reads CASSFGETGAAYNEQFF. The CDR3 nucleotides read TGTGCCAGCAGTTTTGGGGAGACAGGGGCGGCCTACAATGAGCAGTTCTTC.

The genes are TRBV29-1 and TRBJ1-5; weak D call: TRBD1 (5 bases). CDR3 length equals 13 residues. Trimming removed 2 bases at V and 3 bases at J, with 8 bases between. CDR1 is SQVTM and CDR2 is ANQGSEA in the germline V gene. CDR3 DNA sequence: TGCAGCGTTGAATCGGGGGACAATCAGCCCCAGCATTTT. Its translation: CSVESGDNQPQHF.

This clonotype was counted between two and nine times. This sequence joins TRBV15 and TRBJ1-2; D may be TRBD1 (6 bases). With 3 bases removed from V and 1 base from J, the gap between germline ends came to 9 bases. Germline lookup yields CDR1 LNHNV and CDR2 YYDKDF (reference sequence). This CDR3 has 14 amino acids. CDR3 in amino acids: CATSSRGFNYGYTF. The CDR3, as DNA: TGTGCCACCAGCAGCAGGGGTTTTAACTATGGCTACACCTTC.

The rearrangement uses TRBV12-3 or TRBV12-4 and TRBJ2-3; TRBD2 aligns across 7 bases. The ends lost 1 base at V and 4 bases at J; junction bases unmatched: 11. The CDR3 covers 17 residues. The CDR3 is CASSLVGGGPGADTQYF. The CDR3 DNA sequence: TGTGCCAGCAGTTTAGTGGGGGGAGGGCCAGGTGCAGATACGCAGTATTTT.

The chain uses TRBV12-3 or TRBV12-4 and TRBJ2-3; 7 bases are shared with TRBD1. The CDR3 spans 15 residues. V shed 5 bases, J shed 3 bases, and the junction held 8 bases outside the gene matches. In nucleotides, the CDR3 is TGTGCCAGCAGTGACCCCGGGACAGTTACAGATACGCAGTATTTT. Protein product: CASSDPGTVTDTQYF.

This clonotype was found a few times. The gene calls are TRBV20-1 and TRBJ2-7, with 8 bases matching TRBD1. Germline V gene sequence: CDR1 DFQATT, CDR2 SNEGSKA (reference sequence). The ends lost 3 bases at V and 4 bases at J; junction bases unmatched: 11. CDR3 length: 15 residues. The CDR3 loop reads CSASDRGRTIYEQYF. CDR3 bases: TGCAGTGCTAGCGACAGGGGCCGTACCATATACGAGCAGTACTTC.

This clonotype was picked up a small number of times. CDR3 coding DNA: TGCGCCAGCAGCCAAGTGGCAGCAGTCGAACAGGAGACCCAGTACTTC. Its translation is CASSQVAAVEQETQYF. The chain is built from TRBV4-1 and TRBJ2-5; D gene ambiguous. The CDR3 is 16 residues long. V dropped 1 base and J dropped 5 bases, with 17 bases sitting between them. Germline CDR1 is MGHRA and CDR2 is YSYEKL.

The chain links TRBV29-1 to TRBJ2-5; 7 bases are shared with TRBD1. The CDR3 is 13 residues long. Unmatched junction bases numbered 2, after V lost 4 bases and J lost 0 bases. Germline V gene lookup returns CDR1 SQVTM and CDR2 ANQGSEA. The CDR3 protein is CSVAGQYQETQYF. The CDR3 bases are TGCAGCGTTGCGGGACAGTACCAAGAGACCCAGTACTTC.

The CDR3 sequence is CASSPRQGRDTEAFF. For the CDR3, the DNA is TGCGCCAGCAGCCCCCGACAGGGGCGCGACACTGAAGCTTTCTTT. This rearrangement joins TRBV4-1 to TRBJ1-1; TRBD1 aligns across 8 bases. This CDR3 spans 15 amino acids. CDR1 is MGHRA and CDR2 is YSYEKL in the germline V gene. V was pared by 4 bases and J by 3 bases, with 7 bases of the junction left unmatched.

The chain is built from TRBV12-3 or TRBV12-4 and TRBJ2-3, with D perhaps TRBD2 (6 bases). The CDR3 is 14 residues long. V lost 6 bases to trimming and J lost 4 bases, with 14 bases between them. The CDR3 DNA follows: TGTGCCAGCAGCCCTAGCGATGGTTCAGATACGCAGTATTTT. Translating gives CASSPSDGSDTQYF.

This clonotype has only a few counts. The rearrangement links TRBV5-1 to TRBJ2-1, with a possible D match to TRBD2 (5 bases). Looked up from germline, CDR1 is SGHRS and CDR2 is YFSETQ. The CDR3 is 14 residues long. Deletions cut 4 bases from V and 6 bases from J, with 14 bases between. DNA for the CDR3: TGCGCCAGCAGCAACCGGGCAGAGGGCAATGAGCAGTTCTTC. Encoded protein: CASSNRAEGNEQFF. The full variable domain, its missing parts supplied by reference TRBV5-1 and TRBJ2-1, is KAGVTQTPRYLIKTRGQQVTLSCSPISGHRSVSWYQQTPGQGLQFLFEYFSETQRNKGNFPGRFSGRQFSNSRSEMNVSTLELGDSALYLCASSNRAEGNEQFFGPGTRLTVL.

The chain links TRBV10-2 to TRBJ2-7, with TRBD1 matching over 7 bases. Losses at the gene ends were 7 bases for V and 2 bases for J; bases not matched to a gene: 5. CDR1 is WSHSY, CDR2 SAAADI, per germline. The CDR3 is made up of 13 amino acids. CDR3 bases: TGCGCCAGCAAACGGGACAGTACCTACGAGCAGTACTTC. Protein: CASKRDSTYEQYF.

This clonotype was detected a few times. The J gene is TRBJ2-5, the V gene TRBV13; 8 bases agree with TRBD2. This CDR3 contains 15 residues. The germline V gene encodes CDR1 PRHDT and CDR2 FYEKMQ (reference sequence). Trimming took 4 bases from V and 11 from J; bases not matched to a gene: 15. This CDR3 reads CASSSLAGTPAEQYF. CDR3 bases: TGTGCCAGCAGCTCTCTAGCGGGCACTCCGGCGGAGCAGTACTTC. Looking up the rest from reference TRBV13 and TRBJ2-5 gives the full variable domain: AAGVIQSPRHLIKEKRETATLKCYPIPRHDTVYWYQQGPGQDPQFLISFYEKMQSDKGSIPDRFSAQQFSDYHSELNMSSLELGDSALYFCASSSLAGTPAEQYFGPGTRLLVL.